One T cell receptor (beta chain) is described in this entry. Its antigen is still unknown. CDR1 and CDR2 (germline): MNHEY, SMNVEV (reference sequence). Between the trimmed V and J ends, which lost 3 bases and 0 bases, there was a span of 8 bases. This CDR3 is built from 14 residues. This sample was included in a study of cytomegalovirus exposure and HLA in healthy donors. Study observations and caveats: CMV serostatus stood as the only immune exposure information on hand.

Both 60 Vbeta primers and 13 Jbeta primers went into the PCR. Method: immunoSEQ multiplex PCR; TCRdb's copy keeps in-frame clones and lacks some. This sample carries 100,000 to 150,000 clones, around three quarters of them seen once, and the ten largest clones take 3.4%. This sequence was found in a man aged 25 to 40 in good health and CMV-seronegative. This chain uses TRBV27 with TRBJ1-1; D is possibly TRBD1 (6 bases). The material sequenced was PBMCs. The CDR3 coding sequence is TGTGCCAGCAGTTTCCAGGGGATGAACACTGAAGCTTTCTTT. Its translation is CASSFQGMNTEAFF.